The 25 T cell receptor beta chains below all came from one sample that was sequenced in a study of blood T cells in healthy people across ages. Then a second PCR, running about 7 to 11 cycles, was carried out with a sample-barcoded 5' primer and a J-beta primer mix. MiXCR was run by TCRdb on the 5' RACE reads, yielding one entry per CDR3 protein. The sample contains 1.8 million or so distinct CDR3 sequences, roughly two fifths of which appear only once. Sequenced sample: blood. These receptors all stem from a human donor in good health.

The rearrangement joins TRBV6-5 to TRBJ1-4, with 7 nucleotides matching TRBD1. The CDR3 length is 16 residues. Trimming removed 0 bases from V and 8 bases from J; junction bases left unmatched: 9. Germline CDR1 is MNHEY and CDR2 is SVGAGI. The CDR3 sequence is CASSYSRGRGGEKLFF. The CDR3 bases are TGTGCCAGCAGTTACTCGAGGGGCAGGGGGGGAGAAAAACTGTTTTTT.

Only a few counts were recorded for this clonotype. The chain carries TRBV25-1 and TRBJ2-4; D tentatively fits TRBD1 or TRBD2 (5 bases each). CDR1 MGHDK and CDR2 SYGVNS come from the germline V gene. V was trimmed by 8 bases and J by 11 bases, leaving 7 bases between them. The CDR3 loop spans 9 amino acids. In nucleotides, the CDR3 is TGTGCCAGCGGGGGAGTTCAGTACTTC. This gives the protein CASGGVQYF. Drawing the rest from reference TRBV25-1 and TRBJ2-4, the complete variable domain is EADIYQTPRYLVIGTGKKITLECSQTMGHDKMYWYQQDPGMELHLIHYSYGVNSTEKGDLSSESTVSRIRTEHFPLTLESARPSHTSQYLCASGGVQYFGAGTRLSVL.

V is TRBV3-1 and J is TRBJ2-5; D is unclear. The ends were cut back, 4 bases at V and 0 bases at J, with 9 bases in the middle. Looked up from germline, CDR1 is LGHDT and CDR2 is YNNKEL (reference sequence). This CDR3 contains 14 residues. The CDR3 here is CASSRTPNQETQYF. The CDR3 DNA follows: TGTGCCAGCAGCCGGACGCCGAACCAAGAGACCCAGTACTTC.

The rearrangement joins TRBV4-2 to TRBJ2-7; D tentatively fits TRBD1 or TRBD2 (5 bases each). Between the trimmed V and J ends, which lost 1 base and 5 bases, there was a span of 6 bases. From germline, CDR1 is LGHNA and CDR2 YNFKEQ. This CDR3 comprises 12 residues. CDR3 sequence reads: CASSQGGHEQYF. The CDR3 DNA reads as TGTGCCAGCAGCCAAGGGGGACACGAGCAGTACTTC.

This clonotype was found many times. This rearrangement joins TRBV29-1 to TRBJ1-5; D unclear. The germline V gene has CDR1 SQVTM and CDR2 ANQGSEA. Trimming pared 7 bases from V and 3 bases from J, leaving 13 bases between. The CDR3 spans 13 residues. The CDR3 sequence: CSGMDGDNQPQHF. The DNA of the CDR3 is TGCAGCGGCATGGACGGAGACAATCAGCCCCAGCATTTT.

The chain couples TRBV7-2 to TRBJ1-2; no clear D gene. Looked up from germline, CDR1 is SGHTA and CDR2 is FQGNSA. This CDR3 region has 14 residues. The ends were cut back, 1 base at V and 6 bases at J, with 12 bases in the middle. The DNA of the CDR3 is TGTGCCAGCAGCTTAGAGGCGGCAGCCCATGGCTACACCTTC. Protein: CASSLEAAAHGYTF.

The gene calls are TRBV28 and TRBJ1-6, with D maybe TRBD1 (6 bases). Germline lookup yields CDR1 MDHEN and CDR2 SYDVKM. Deletions cut 4 bases from V and 6 bases from J, with 16 bases between. The CDR3 contains 16 residues. The CDR3: CASSSPEGGSNSPLHF. DNA for the CDR3: TGTGCCAGCAGTTCCCCCGAGGGGGGCTCTAATTCACCCCTCCACTTT.

The V and J genes are TRBV5-1 and TRBJ1-3; 7 bases are shared with TRBD1. This CDR3 comprises 16 residues. Germline lookup yields CDR1 SGHRS and CDR2 YFSETQ. V was pared by 0 bases and J by 2 bases, with 5 bases of the junction left unmatched. CDR3 in amino acids: CASSLAGTATGNTIYF. For the CDR3, the DNA is TGCGCCAGCAGCTTGGCCGGGACAGCAACTGGAAACACCATATATTTT.

The table lists this clonotype with a few counts. This chain links TRBV7-2 with TRBJ1-2; 9 bases agree with TRBD1. CDR1 is SGHTA, CDR2 FQGNSA, per germline. The CDR3 loop spans 15 amino acids. V was pared by 5 bases and J by 8 bases, with 12 bases of the junction left unmatched. The DNA of the CDR3 is TGTGCCAGCAGCAGGGAGGGACAGGGAATTGGAGGCTACACCTTC. Protein sequence: CASSREGQGIGGYTF.

The chain employs TRBV5-5 and TRBJ1-1; possibly TRBD1 for D (5 bases). Germline CDR1 reads SGHKS; CDR2 reads YYEKEE (reference sequence). This CDR3 spans 13 amino acids. The V gene lost 6 bases and the J gene lost 6 bases, with 15 bases spanning the gap. CDR3 coding DNA: TGTGCCAGCACTATTCGCGGGACCGCTGAAGCTTTCTTT. This codes for CASTIRGTAEAFF.

This clonotype was seen only a few times. J is TRBJ2-7 and V is TRBV20-1; a weak D match, TRBD2 (6 bases). This CDR3 comprises 15 residues. Germline-derived CDR1 and CDR2 are DFQATT and SNEGSKA (reference sequence). V was shortened by 0 bases and J by 0 bases, with 12 bases between the two germline ends. In DNA form, the CDR3 reads TGCAGTGCTAGAGATGGGAGGTTTCCCTCCTACGAGCAGTACTTC. Residues: CSARDGRFPSYEQYF.

Only one count was recorded for this clonotype. This chain joins TRBV6-1 and TRBJ1-1, with D possibly matching TRBD1 (6 bases). The germline CDR1 and CDR2 sequences are MNHNS and SASEGT. CDR3 length: 14 amino acids. V was clipped by 1 base and J by 10 bases, with 16 bases between them. CDR3 region: CASSEGGNRVIAFF. CDR3 DNA sequence: TGTGCCAGCAGTGAAGGTGGTAACAGGGTGATAGCTTTCTTT.

This clonotype was counted between two and nine times. J is TRBJ1-2 and V is TRBV12-5, with D maybe TRBD1 (6 bases). V gave up 4 bases and J gave up 4 bases, with 16 bases separating them. Germline-derived CDR1 and CDR2 are LGHNT and FRNRAP. The CDR3 spans 15 residues. The CDR3 DNA follows: TGTGCTAGTGGTTCTTTCCGGACAGATCCCTATGGCTACACCTTC. Translating gives CASGSFRTDPYGYTF.

The chain has TRBV7-8 and TRBJ2-3, with TRBD2 matching 7 bases. V lost 1 base and J lost 4; bases outside the gene matches: 11. In germline, CDR1 is SGHVS, CDR2 FQNEAQ. This CDR3 has 17 residues. The CDR3 reads CASSLGVVGGFPDTQYF. CDR3 DNA sequence: TGTGCCAGCAGCTTAGGAGTAGTGGGGGGGTTCCCAGATACGCAGTATTTT.

V usage is TRBV20-1 and J usage is TRBJ2-3; 8 nucleotides agree with TRBD2. The CDR3 length is 15 residues. J gave up 5 bases and V 6 bases, and 13 bases lay outside the gene matches. The germline gives CDR1 DFQATT, CDR2 SNEGSKA (reference sequence). CDR3 amino acids: CSAAAERGWGDTQYF. As DNA, the CDR3 is TGCAGTGCCGCCGCCGAGCGGGGGTGGGGAGATACGCAGTATTTT.

This clonotype occurred a few times. V and J are TRBV28 and TRBJ2-3; 10 bases are a match to TRBD1. The germline CDR1 and CDR2 sequences are MDHEN and SYDVKM. This CDR3 contains 16 residues. The ends lost 4 bases at V and 1 base at J; junction bases unmatched: 5. This CDR3 is CASSSNGQGGTDTQYF. For the CDR3, the DNA is TGTGCCAGCAGTTCCAATGGACAGGGGGGCACAGATACGCAGTATTTT.

This clonotype was recorded many times. The chain employs TRBV4-2 and TRBJ2-4; 9 positions agree with TRBD1. The length of the CDR3 is 17 residues. Trimming removed 3 bases from V and 0 bases from J; junction bases left unmatched: 6. The V gene's germline CDR1 is LGHNA and CDR2 YNFKEQ. For the CDR3, the DNA is TGTGCCAGCAGCCATTATGGGACAGGGCTAGCCAAAAACATTCAGTACTTC. It encodes CASSHYGTGLAKNIQYF.

In its sample, this clonotype was seen a few times. One end of the junction fails to match germline, which may point to a read error. The chain carries TRBV12-3 or TRBV12-4 and TRBJ2-1; the D is unclear. The CDR3 spans 11 residues. The CDR3 region has the DNA TGTGCCAGCAGGTCCTCCAATGAGCAGTTCTTC. Translated: CASRSSNEQFF.

In nucleotides, the CDR3 is TGCAGCGTGGAGTGGGTCAATCAGGGGGGTTACAATGAGCAGTTCTTC. Protein sequence: CSVEWVNQGGYNEQFF. The V call is TRBV29-1, the J call TRBJ2-1, with D perhaps matching TRBD1 (7 bases). CDR3 length: 16 amino acids. From germline, CDR1 is SQVTM and CDR2 ANQGSEA. Trimming removed 6 bases at V and 4 bases at J, with 22 bases between.

This clonotype was seen more than once but under ten times. In DNA, the CDR3 is TGCGCCAGCAGCCTCCGCTCGGGGGGTTTCATATCTGGGGCCAACGTCCTGACTTTC. It specifies CASSLRSGGFISGANVLTF. V gene TRBV4-3 combines with J gene TRBJ2-6, with 7 nucleotides matching TRBD2. V lost 4 bases, J lost 1 base, and 13 bases stayed unmatched. The CDR3 totals 19 residues. CDR1 and CDR2 from the germline V gene are LGHNA and YSLEER.

This clonotype has just one count. V gene TRBV7-2 combines with J gene TRBJ2-7; 7 bases are shared with TRBD1. The germline CDR1 and CDR2 sequences are SGHTA and FQGNSA. After removal of 6 bases from V and 0 bases from J, the junction contained 11 bases not matched to a gene. The CDR3 spans 16 residues. This CDR3 reads CASSNSRDRVSYEQYF. The CDR3 DNA reads TGTGCCAGCAGTAATTCTAGGGACAGAGTCTCCTACGAGCAGTACTTC.

V gene TRBV18 combines with J gene TRBJ2-3; the D gene is possibly TRBD1 (6 bases). The CDR3 runs 17 residues. V lost 6 bases and J 0 bases, leaving 19 bases between the germline ends. Germline assignment: CDR1 KGHSH and CDR2 LQKENI. The CDR3 nucleotides read TGTGCCAGCTCTGGAGCCGGGACACCACTTAGCACAGATACGCAGTATTTT. Encoded protein: CASSGAGTPLSTDTQYF.

The V gene is TRBV12-3 or TRBV12-4, the J gene TRBJ2-5; TRBD2 agrees at 11 bases. The CDR3 totals 16 residues. V shed 5 bases and J 5 bases; nucleotides not matched to a gene: 10. CDR3 loop: CASSDLAGGPRETQYF. The CDR3 bases are TGTGCCAGCAGTGATTTAGCGGGGGGGCCCCGGGAGACCCAGTACTTC.

Note on this clonotype: At one end, the junction sequence differs from germline, possibly due to a read error. This chain links TRBV6-6 with TRBJ2-7, with D hard to call. The CDR3 has 14 amino acids. Germline CDR1 is MNHNY and CDR2 is SVGAGI (reference sequence). The CDR3, as DNA: TGTGTCAGCAGCCCGTTAGGCAGCCTCTACGAGCAGTACTTC. Its translation is CVSSPLGSLYEQYF.

The sample holds a few counts of this clonotype. This chain joins TRBV20-1 and TRBJ2-5; 8 nucleotides match TRBD1. Germline lookup yields CDR1 DFQATT and CDR2 SNEGSKA (reference sequence). The length of the CDR3 is 14 residues. Trimming at V came to 6 bases and at J to 3 bases, leaving 9 bases not matched to a gene. CDR3 DNA sequence: TGCAGTGCGTGGACGGGACAGGAGAAAGAGACCCAGTACTTC. The encoded protein is CSAWTGQEKETQYF.